This T cell receptor (beta chain) derives from a study of T-cell reconstitution after alpha-beta-depleted transplantation in children. This clonotype has at least ten counts. No antigen is known for it. The germline V gene has CDR1 LGHNA and CDR2 YSLEER. Trimming took 1 base from V and 5 from J, leaving 9 bases between them. This CDR3 region has 13 residues. This sample's TCRbeta library carried unique molecular identifier barcodes. TCRdb fed the PCR reads into MiXCR, producing one record per CDR3 protein. The sample lists around 440,000 distinct CDR3 sequences, 8% to 11% seen once, with approximately 2% in the top ten. Findings and caveats of the study: From surviving recipient T cells and thymic progenitors came the high day-60 TCRbeta diversity observed in some patients. There were reportedly several hundred expanded graft clones from which alpha-beta T cells came about two months after transplant.

The material sequenced was PBMCs, taken before TCRalphabeta/CD19-depleted stem cell transplant. This rearrangement joins TRBV4-3 to TRBJ2-7; D remains unclear. The sequence was collected from a child under 10 years old with inherited bone marrow failure, due to receive a stem cell transplant. Written as DNA, the CDR3 is TGCGCCAGCAGCCAAGGGGTCGGCCACGAGCAGTACTTC. As protein: CASSQGVGHEQYF.